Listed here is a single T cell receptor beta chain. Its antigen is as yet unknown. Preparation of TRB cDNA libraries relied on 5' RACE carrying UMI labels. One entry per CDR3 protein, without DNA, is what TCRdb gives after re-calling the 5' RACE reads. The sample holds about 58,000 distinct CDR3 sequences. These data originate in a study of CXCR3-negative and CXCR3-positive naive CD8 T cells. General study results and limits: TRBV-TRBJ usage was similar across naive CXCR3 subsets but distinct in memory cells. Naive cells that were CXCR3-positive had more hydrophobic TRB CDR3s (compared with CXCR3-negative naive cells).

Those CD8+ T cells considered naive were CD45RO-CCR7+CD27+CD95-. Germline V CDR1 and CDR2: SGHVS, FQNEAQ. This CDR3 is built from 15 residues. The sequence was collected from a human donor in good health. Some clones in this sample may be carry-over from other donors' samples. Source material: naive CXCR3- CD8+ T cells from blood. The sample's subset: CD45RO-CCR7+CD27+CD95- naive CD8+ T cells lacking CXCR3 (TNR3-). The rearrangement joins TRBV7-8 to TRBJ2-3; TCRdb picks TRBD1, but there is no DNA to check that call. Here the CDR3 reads CASSSEFRGSDTQYF.